This TCR beta chain emerged from a study of T cells after yellow fever vaccination. The overall study: In the case of low-cell-number fractions, SMART-Seq v4 Ultra Low Input was used for preparation.

The CDR3 contains 16 residues. Looked up from germline, CDR1 is MDHEN and CDR2 is SYDVKM. With 3 bases clipped from V and 4 bases from J, the junction kept 7 bases outside the gene matches. A universal primer site and UMIs were added as TCR cDNA was made by 5'RACE template switching. From the 5' RACE reads, TCRdb called clonotypes with MiXCR, one entry per CDR3 protein. The sample has hundreds of thousands of distinct CDR3 sequences; roughly 4% are singletons. Many counts were recorded for this clonotype. Its cognate antigen is unknown. Study-level points and caveats: Weaker in magnitude, the secondary response showed a faster peak on day 5 versus 15.

The rearrangement joins TRBV28 to TRBJ2-5; 11 bases fit TRBD1. The sequence was collected from a man aged 18 to 30 who received the YFV17D yellow fever vaccine. The material sequenced was PBMCs, taken on the day of the yellow fever booster vaccination. This chain's CDR3 is CASSFSRTGGGETQYF. The CDR3 nucleotides are TGTGCCAGCAGTTTCTCCCGGACAGGGGGCGGAGAGACCCAGTACTTC.